One and the same sample provided the 13 T cell receptor beta chains below, sequenced in a study of T cells in Graves' hyperthyroidism and ophthalmopathy. Amplification of TCR beta CDR3 regions was performed using RNA transcripts as template. A first-round RT-PCR of the TCR CDR3 used the HTBI primer set. Via MiXCR, TCRdb re-called the multiplex PCR reads, giving one row per CDR3 protein. The table lists about 420,000 distinct CDR3 sequences, around 14% of them singletons, with over 7.5% in the top ten. The sample was blood. Every receptor here comes from a woman younger than 35 with Graves' hyperthyroidism.

This clonotype was found a few times. The chain employs TRBV5-6 and TRBJ2-3, with 7 bases matching TRBD1. The CDR3 spans 15 residues. J gave up 2 bases and V 4 bases, and 7 bases lay outside the gene matches. Germline-derived CDR1 and CDR2 are SGHDT and YYEEEE. CDR3 residues: CASSGITGVTDTQYF. The DNA of the CDR3 is TGTGCCAGCAGCGGGATTACAGGGGTCACAGATACGCAGTATTTT.

This chain joins TRBV20-1 and TRBJ2-1; the match to TRBD2 covers 10 bases. This CDR3 is 13 amino acids long. CDR1 and CDR2 (germline): DFQATT, SNEGSKA (reference sequence). The CDR3 bases are TGCACCATTACTAGCGGGGCCCACAATGAGCAGTTCTTC. This sequence encodes CTITSGAHNEQFF.

This clonotype was seen repeatedly, ten times or more. The chain employs TRBV24-1 and TRBJ2-3, with 9 bases identical to TRBD2. The CDR3 covers 14 residues. V lost 4 bases to trimming and J lost 4 bases; unmatched junction nucleotides: 2. In germline, CDR1 is KGHDR, CDR2 SFDVKD. The chain's CDR3 is CATSDSGGSDTQYF. The CDR3 DNA sequence: TGTGCCACCAGTGACAGCGGGGGGTCAGATACGCAGTATTTT.

The CDR3 loop is CASSVLGGNAGELFF. The CDR3 DNA follows: TGCGCCAGCAGCGTGTTGGGGGGAAACGCCGGGGAGCTGTTTTTT. V usage is TRBV5-1 and J usage is TRBJ2-2, with D perhaps matching TRBD2 (6 bases). The length of the CDR3 is 15 residues. Germline CDR1 SGHRS, CDR2 YFSETQ. Trimming took 4 bases from V and 6 from J, leaving 16 bases between them.

In this sample, this clonotype turned up many times. V is TRBV6-1 and J is TRBJ2-7, with 10 bases aligning to TRBD2. The germline CDR1 and CDR2 sequences are MNHNS and SASEGT. CDR3 length: 19 residues. V lost 6 bases to trimming and J lost 5 bases; unmatched junction nucleotides: 22. The CDR3 sequence: CASSQSLAGVGSRRNEQYF. CDR3 DNA: TGTGCCAGCAGCCAGTCCCTAGCGGGAGTAGGCTCTAGGCGAAACGAGCAGTACTTC.

This clonotype was recorded at least ten times. The chain carries TRBV20-1 and TRBJ2-7; D tentatively fits TRBD1 or TRBD2 (5 bases each). V lost 5 bases and J lost 0, with 11 bases in between. In germline, CDR1 is DFQATT, CDR2 SNEGSKA (reference sequence). CDR3 length: 13 amino acids. In DNA, the CDR3 is TGCAGTGCTGGGGACGGCAGCTCCTACGAGCAGTACTTC. Its protein is CSAGDGSSYEQYF.

This clonotype was recorded a few times. The V and J genes are TRBV24-1 and TRBJ1-3, with unresolved D. Trimming removed 2 bases from V and 2 bases from J, with 0 bases in between. The CDR3 has 12 amino acids. The germline CDR1 and CDR2 sequences are KGHDR and SFDVKD. DNA for the CDR3: TGTGCCACCAGTGATTCTGGAAACACCATATATTTT. This codes for CATSDSGNTIYF.

In its sample, this clonotype was seen many times. This chain connects TRBV11-2 to TRBJ2-1; D uncertain. The CDR3 contains 15 residues. Germline CDR1 reads SGHAT; CDR2 reads FQNNGV. Trimming removed 4 bases at V and 2 bases at J, with 12 bases between. DNA for the CDR3: TGTGCCAGCAGCTCGACCGAGGTACCCTACAATGAGCAGTTCTTC. Translating it yields CASSSTEVPYNEQFF. Supplemented by reference TRBV11-2 and TRBJ2-1, the full variable domain reads EAGVAQSPRYKIIEKRQSVAFWCNPISGHATLYWYQQILGQGPKLLIQFQNNGVVDDSQLPKDRFSAERLKGVDSTLKIQPAKLEDSAVYLCASSSTEVPYNEQFFGPGTRLTVL.

This clonotype turned up a few times. The chain has TRBV15 and TRBJ2-3, with 8 bases identical to TRBD2. The length of the CDR3 is 15 residues. The trim removed 0 bases at V and 3 bases at J, leaving 2 bases unmatched. Germline values: CDR1 LNHNV, CDR2 YYDKDF (reference sequence). The CDR3 DNA reads as TGTGCCACCAGCAGAGAGGGCGGGGGGACAGATACGCAGTATTTT. Residues: CATSREGGGTDTQYF. The variable domain in full, with the rest retrieved from reference TRBV15 and TRBJ2-3, is DAMVIQNPRYQVTQFGKPVTLSCSQTLNHNVMYWYQQKSSQAPKLLFHYYDKDFNNEADTPDNFQSRRPNTSFCFLDIRSPGLGDTAMYLCATSREGGGTDTQYFGPGTRLTVL.

This clonotype has a count of ten or more. The chain uses TRBV29-1 and TRBJ1-4; TRBD1 might be the D (6 bases). With 6 bases removed from V and 7 bases from J, the gap between germline ends came to 9 bases. CDR3 size: 11 residues. CDR1 and CDR2 from the germline V gene are SQVTM and ANQGSEA. CDR3 sequence (DNA): TGCAGCGTATGGACAGTTGAAAAACTGTTTTTT. Encoded protein: CSVWTVEKLFF.

Only a few counts were recorded for this clonotype. At one of its ends the junction is not consistent with the germline gene, which may arise from a read error. This chain links TRBV11-1 with TRBJ2-3; 9 nucleotides align to TRBD2. This CDR3 spans 15 amino acids. Germline CDR1 and CDR2: SGHAT and FQDESV (reference sequence). CDR3: CASSLGLAAADTQCF. DNA of the CDR3: TGTGCCAGCAGCTTGGGACTAGCTGCAGCAGATACGCAGTGTTTT.

This rearrangement joins TRBV27 to TRBJ1-5; 7 bases are shared with TRBD1. CDR3 length: 15 residues. The V gene's germline CDR1 is MNHEY and CDR2 SMNVEV (reference sequence). The V segment lost 6 bases and the J segment 5 bases; nucleotides outside the gene matches: 10. The CDR3 DNA is TGTGCCAGCAGACTCACAGGGGTCTGGGATCAGCCCCAGCATTTT. Residues: CASRLTGVWDQPQHF.

The genes are TRBV3-1 and TRBJ1-2, with D possibly TRBD1 on 5 matching bases. V dropped 6 bases and J dropped 7 bases, with 15 bases sitting between them. Germline V gene lookup returns CDR1 LGHDT and CDR2 YNNKEL (reference sequence). The CDR3 totals 13 residues. DNA for the CDR3: TGTGCCAGCAGGTCCGGGACCTCACCTGGCTACACCTTC. Translation: CASRSGTSPGYTF. The whole variable domain, remainder taken from reference TRBV3-1 and TRBJ1-2, is DTAVSQTPKYLVTQMGNDKSIKCEQNLGHDTMYWYKQDSKKFLKIMFSYNNKELIINETVPNRFSPKSPDKAHLNLHINSLELGDSAVYFCASRSGTSPGYTFGSGTRLTVV.